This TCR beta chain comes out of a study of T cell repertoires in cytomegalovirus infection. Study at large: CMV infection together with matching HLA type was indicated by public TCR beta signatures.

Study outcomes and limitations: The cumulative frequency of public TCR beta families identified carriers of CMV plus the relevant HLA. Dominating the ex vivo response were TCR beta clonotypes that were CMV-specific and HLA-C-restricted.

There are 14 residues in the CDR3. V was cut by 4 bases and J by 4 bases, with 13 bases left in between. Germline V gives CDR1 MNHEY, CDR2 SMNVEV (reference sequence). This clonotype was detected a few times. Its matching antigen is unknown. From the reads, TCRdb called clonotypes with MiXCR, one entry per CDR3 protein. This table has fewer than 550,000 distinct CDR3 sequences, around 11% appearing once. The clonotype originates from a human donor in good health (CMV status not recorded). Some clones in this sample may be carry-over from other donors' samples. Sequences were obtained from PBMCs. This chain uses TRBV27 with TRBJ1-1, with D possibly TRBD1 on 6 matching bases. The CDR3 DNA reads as TGTGCCAGCAGTTCTCTAACAGGGATCACTGAAGCTTTCTTT. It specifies CASSSLTGITEAFF.